This T cell receptor (beta chain) was sequenced in a study of response to subunit inactivated influenza vaccine. Between the trimmed V and J ends, which lost 3 bases and 4 bases, there was a span of 9 bases. The CDR3 runs to 13 residues. Germline lookup yields CDR1 ENHRY and CDR2 SYGVKD. TCRdb reprocessed the RT-PCR reads via MiXCR and lists one record per CDR3 protein. The sample has about 240,000 distinct CDR3 sequences, 12% seen once. This TCR was sampled from a man in his forties or fifties who received an inactivated influenza vaccine. Sequenced here: non-naive T cells sorted from PBMCs, sampled approximately 15 days before vaccination. The chain uses TRBV10-3 and TRBJ2-5; D may be TRBD1 (5 bases). This CDR3 is CAISDDRGETQYF. The DNA of the CDR3 is TGTGCCATCAGTGACGACAGAGGAGAGACCCAGTACTTC.